One sample yielded the 6 T cell receptor beta chains listed below, sequenced in a study of cytomegalovirus exposure and HLA in healthy donors. The PCR had 60 Vbeta and 13 Jbeta primers. Only in-frame clones appear in the TCRdb table, and some are missing; sequencing was by immunoSEQ multiplex PCR. This sample has about 220,000 clones, with around 76% found just once. The source material was PBMCs. These receptors all stem from a man younger than 35 in good health and CMV-seronegative.

V is TRBV7-6 and J is TRBJ2-1; TRBD1 aligns across 9 bases. V lost 5 bases to trimming and J lost 7 bases; unmatched junction nucleotides: 15. CDR3 size: 17 residues. CDR1 SGHVS and CDR2 FNYEAQ come from the germline V gene. CDR3 loop: CASSRRAGTGSGNEQFF. CDR3 nucleotide sequence: TGTGCCAGCAGCCGCCGCGCCGGGACAGGGTCCGGTAATGAGCAGTTCTTC.

This clone came up once. The chain has TRBV5-1 and TRBJ1-1, with no clear D. CDR3 length: 15 residues. Germline values: CDR1 SGHRS, CDR2 YFSETQ. Trimming left V 4 bases short and J 0 bases short, with 13 bases between. The CDR3 DNA reads as TGCGCCAGCAGCCCCCGGGAGGGATTGAACACTGAAGCTTTCTTT. Residues: CASSPREGLNTEAFF.

The chain employs TRBV15 and TRBJ1-4, with D unclear. Germline V lookup: CDR1 LNHNV, CDR2 YYDKDF (reference sequence). The CDR3 loop spans 15 amino acids. V lost 2 bases and J 4 bases, leaving 11 bases between the germline ends. Here the CDR3 DNA reads TGTGCCACCAGCAGATTACAGCCGGTTAATGAAAAACTGTTTTTT. Its protein is CATSRLQPVNEKLFF.

The chain couples TRBV11-3 to TRBJ2-2; the D gene is possibly TRBD1 (6 bases). Germline-derived CDR1 and CDR2 are SGHNT and YENEEA. V lost 5 bases, J lost 6 bases, and 13 bases lay in between. This CDR3 comprises 14 residues. CDR3 nucleotide sequence: TGTGCCAGCAGCCACCCTGGACAGTCCGGGGAGCTGTTTTTT. This codes for CASSHPGQSGELFF.

As for this clone: This same CDR3 is encoded by further DNA sequences in the sample. This chain uses TRBV14 with TRBJ2-1; TRBD2 agrees at 9 bases. The J segment lost 10 bases and the V segment lost 1 base, leaving 5 bases of the junction unmatched. Looked up from germline, CDR1 is SGHDN and CDR2 is FVKESK. There are 14 residues in the CDR3. The CDR3 DNA reads TGTGCCAGCAGCCAAGTTCTAGCGGGGAACGAGCAGTTCTTC. It codes for CASSQVLAGNEQFF.

The rearrangement uses TRBV27 and TRBJ1-1; D not resolved. This CDR3 is 17 amino acids long. Germline lookup yields CDR1 MNHEY and CDR2 SMNVEV (reference sequence). V lost 8 bases and J 0 bases, leaving 22 bases between the germline ends. In DNA, the CDR3 is TGTGCCAGCCTCAGGACTAACATCCGCGGGGTGAACACTGAAGCTTTCTTT. Protein: CASLRTNIRGVNTEAFF.